This record covers a single T cell receptor (beta chain). Antigen unknown. Time point indicated: patch test 1, 2 weeks after DPC sensitization. Indicated treatment: therapeutic diphenylcyclopropenone sensitization with weekly scalp DPC. As processed by the authors: Samples held a median of around 100,000 TCRs, range roughly 20,000–700,000. Via MiXCR, TCRdb re-called the RACE reads, giving one row per CDR3 protein. TCRdb, not the original authors, processed these V and J calls. The sample has 150,000 to 200,000 distinct CDR3 sequences; more than 12% are singletons. CDR3 length: 14 residues. With 0 bases removed from V and 1 base from J, the gap between germline ends came to 7 bases. The V gene's germline CDR1 is SGHRS and CDR2 YFSETQ. This sample is part of a study of human T cells and chemical hapten exposure. In the study overall: Alopecia areata, totalis or universalis affected patients who were mostly female. Study-wide results and limits: There was a positive correlation between PT1 expanded TCR counts and patch test score. Once DPC sensitization occurred, TCRs above 1 in 1000 frequency showed no change.

The chain employs TRBV5-1 and TRBJ1-1; no clear D gene. Sequencing was performed on whole blood, taken in connection with sensitization to the hapten diphenylcyclopropenone (DPC). This clonotype originated in a woman aged 25 to 39 with alopecia areata. Some clones in this sample may be carry-over from other donors' samples. CDR3 loop: CASSLGIRNTEAFF. In DNA, the CDR3 is TGCGCCAGCAGCTTGGGTATCAGGAACACTGAAGCTTTCTTT.